These T cell receptor beta chains were read from a single sample in a study of blood T cell repertoires in COVID-19. Sequencing was performed with immunoSEQ multiplex PCR; in TCRdb, only in-frame clones are kept and a portion is missing. The sample lists tens of thousands of clones, 84% occurring once. The sample was peripheral blood. The receptors here all came from a human donor in a cohort sampled during active COVID-19. Both conserved end residues are part of each CDR3. The order of the fields is D gene, V gene, clone size, J gene, CDR3 DNA, CDR3 protein. The D gene is left open where the match is weak. Clone size is stated in some rows and not others, as once, few, many or a class when expanded.

-,TRBV9,-,TRBJ1-5,TGTGCCAGCAGCGTAGGAGGGAGCAATCAGCCCCAGCATTTT,CASSVGGSNQPQHF
TRBD1,TRBV6-5,-,TRBJ2-7,TGTGCCAGCAGTTACGGAGAGACAGGGGGCAAGTACGAGCAGTACTTC,CASSYGETGGKYEQYF
TRBD1,TRBV6-1,few,TRBJ1-6,TGTGCCAGCAGTGAAGCGGGACAGGGAATCAAGAGCTCCTATAATTCACCCCTCCACTTT,CASSEAGQGIKSSYNSPLHF
TRBD2,TRBV5-1,-,TRBJ2-7,TGCGCCAGCAGGAGGCTAGCGGGGAACACCTACGAGCAGTACTTC,CASRRLAGNTYEQYF
TRBD1,TRBV7-6,-,TRBJ1-6,TGTGCCAGCAGCCCAAGGACAGGGGATGGATCACCCCTCCACTTT,CASSPRTGDGSPLHF
-,TRBV6-6,few,TRBJ1-1,TGTGCCAGCAACCTCCAGGGGACTGAAGCTTTCTTT,CASNLQGTEAFF
TRBD1,TRBV7-9,-,TRBJ2-1,TGTGCCAGCAGCTTCGGGGACAGGGGGCGGGTTGAGCAGTTCTTC,CASSFGDRGRVEQFF
-,TRBV29-1,-,TRBJ2-1,TGCAGCGCACGCAACGGGGGCTCCTACAATGAGCAGTTCTTC,CSARNGGSYNEQFF
-,TRBV28,-,TRBJ1-2,TGTGCCAGCAGTTCGGAAAGCGACCCGGGACACCCCTATGGCTACACCTTC,CASSSESDPGHPYGYTF
-,TRBV5-1,-,TRBJ1-1,TGCGCCAGCAGCGAGGAGGGTGTAGCTTTCTTT,CASSEEGVAFF
-,TRBV7-3,-,TRBJ1-1,TGTGCCAGCAGCCCCCGAGTGCCAATGATTAACACTGAAGCTTTCTTT,CASSPRVPMINTEAFF
TRBD1,TRBV5-4,-,TRBJ1-1,TGTGCCAGCAGCTTGGGGGGACAGGGGAGGGTGAACACTGAAGCTTTCTTT,CASSLGGQGRVNTEAFF
TRBD2,TRBV2,-,TRBJ2-1,TGTGCCAGCAAGCGGGGGGAGGGTTACAATGAGCAGTTCTTC,CASKRGEGYNEQFF
-,TRBV14,-,TRBJ2-7,TGTGCCAGCAGCCAACAGGAGGGGTACGAGCAGTACTTC,CASSQQEGYEQYF
-,TRBV20-1,-,TRBJ2-7,TGCAGTGCTCGGACTGCCTACGAGCAGTACTTC,CSARTAYEQYF
TRBD2,TRBV5-1,-,TRBJ2-3,TGCGCCAGCAGCTTGGTAGCGGGGGAGACAGATACGCAGTATTTT,CASSLVAGETDTQYF
-,TRBV6-5,once,TRBJ2-7,TGTGCCAGCTCCAGCCAGGGCGACTACGAGCAGTACTTC,CASSSQGDYEQYF
-,TRBV6-5,-,TRBJ2-5,TGTGCCAGCACTTGGACTCTGAAAGAGACCCAGTACTTC,CASTWTLKETQYF
-,TRBV6-6,-,TRBJ1-6,TGTGCCAGCAGTTACGACTGGGAGTCTTCACCCCTCCACTTT,CASSYDWESSPLHF
-,TRBV11-2,-,TRBJ2-3,TGTGCCAGCAGCTTAGGTTTCGGCACAGATACGCAGTATTTT,CASSLGFGTDTQYF
-,TRBV6-4,-,TRBJ1-1,TGTGCCAGCAGTGACTCGAGGGGGGGTCGCACTGAAGCTTTCTTT,CASSDSRGGRTEAFF
-,TRBV10-3,-,TRBJ1-2,TGTGCCATCAGTGAGTCGAGAGGGAGCTATGGCTACACCTTC,CAISESRGSYGYTF
-,TRBV6-5,-,TRBJ2-7,TGTGCCAGCAGCCACTACCCATACGAGCAGTACTTC,CASSHYPYEQYF
-,TRBV5-6,-,TRBJ1-2,TGTGCCAGCAGCTTGACGGGACTCACGAACTATGGCTACACCTTC,CASSLTGLTNYGYTF
TRBD2,TRBV4-1,-,TRBJ2-3,TGCGCCAGCAGCCAAGATTCGGGGGGGGGCACAGATACGCAGTATTTT,CASSQDSGGGTDTQYF
TRBD1,TRBV5-5,-,TRBJ1-5,TGTGCCAGCAGCTCCGGGACAGGGTGGCAGCCCCAGCATTTT,CASSSGTGWQPQHF
-,TRBV6-5,-,TRBJ1-5,TGTGCCAGCGGAAGGGAGGGGTTCGGCAATCAGCCCCAGCATTTT,CASGREGFGNQPQHF
-,TRBV7-3,-,TRBJ2-2,TGTGCCAGCAGCTCCCAGGGGACCGGGGAGCTGTTTTTT,CASSSQGTGELFF
TRBD1,TRBV15,-,TRBJ1-1,TGTGCCACCAGAAAAGACAGGGAGAACACTGAAGCTTTCTTT,CATRKDRENTEAFF
TRBD2,TRBV27,-,TRBJ2-5,TGTGCCAGCAGTTTCATTGGACTAGCGGGGGACCAAGAGACCCAGTACTTC,CASSFIGLAGDQETQYF